This T cell receptor (beta chain) derives from a study of blood T cell repertoires in COVID-19. Study information: Whether acute or convalescent, the COVID-19 samples came from the United States, Italy and Spain. The analysed material was cDNA or gDNA that came from T cells, B-cell-depleted T cells, or PBMCs.

The V and J ends lost 4 bases and 3 bases, in that order; junction bases with no gene match: 8. CDR3 size: 16 residues. From germline, CDR1 is SEHNR and CDR2 FQNEAQ (reference sequence). Study processing details: Amplification of reference gene primers provided the estimated nucleated cell counts. Sequenced by immunoSEQ multiplex PCR; TCRdb stores in-frame clones only, minus some. The V and J calls and clone size are taken from that table; D and trimming were inferred from the DNA. Among some 330,000 clones listed, roughly 90% were seen once. The specimen sequenced was peripheral blood. This TCR was sampled from a woman aged 50 to 60 with active or convalescent COVID-19. The gene calls are TRBV7-9 and TRBJ2-1; 8 bases fit TRBD2. CDR3 region: CASSSPLAGRYNEQFF. CDR3 DNA sequence: TGTGCCAGCAGCTCGCCTTTAGCGGGACGCTACAATGAGCAGTTCTTC.